This is a list of T cell receptor beta chains from one sample in a study of shared clonotypes between healthy human individuals. The protocol was immunoSEQ multiplex PCR, while the TCRdb copy is restricted to in-frame clones and leaves out a portion. The sample consists of under 2,000,000 clones, 85% to 95% of them appearing once. The sequencing input was naive CD8+ T cells sorted from blood. The receptors come from a man aged 18 to 35 in good health. CDR3s include the opening cysteine and the closing phenylalanine or tryptophan. Each record gives: clone size, D gene, V gene, J gene, CDR3 DNA, CDR3 protein. A D gene is named only where the DNA matches it firmly. Part of the rows lack a size; the others show once, few, many or a class for expanded clones.

NA	NA	TRBV11-2	TRBJ2-2	TGTGCCAGCAGCGAGGAGGCGGGGAAGAACACCGGGGAGCTGTTTTTT	CASSEEAGKNTGELFF
NA	NA	TRBV11-2	TRBJ1-5	TGTGCCAGCAGCTTATTAGGGGCAGTTGATCAGCCCCAGCATTTT	CASSLLGAVDQPQHF
once	NA	TRBV11-2	TRBJ1-4	TGTGCCAGCACCGAAAACAGGGAAACGCCCGCAACTAATGAAAAACTGTTTTTT	CASTENRETPATNEKLFF
NA	NA	TRBV6-1	TRBJ2-3	TGTGCCAGCAGTGACGGCGGCTCCACAGATACGCAGTATTTT	CASSDGGSTDTQYF
NA	NA	TRBV7-9	TRBJ2-7	TGTGCCAGCAGCTTACCTCCGGCCTACGAGCAGTACTTC	CASSLPPAYEQYF
NA	TRBD2	TRBV28	TRBJ2-5	TGTGCCAGCAGTTTACTAGCGGGGGTTGAGACCCAGTACTTC	CASSLLAGVETQYF
NA	NA	TRBV18	TRBJ2-2	TGTGCCAGCTCACCGGGGGAGTCCATGAACACCGGGGAGCTGTTTTTT	CASSPGESMNTGELFF
NA	NA	TRBV6-1	TRBJ2-3	TGTGCCAGCAGTGAAGGGTGGGGGGATACGCAGTATTTT	CASSEGWGDTQYF
once	NA	TRBV27	TRBJ2-1	TGTGCCAGCAGTTTAGCAGGTGGCAATGAGCAGTTCTTC	CASSLAGGNEQFF
NA	TRBD1	TRBV2	TRBJ2-7	TGTGCCAGCTCGGGACAGGGAGGTTACGAGCAGTACTTC	CASSGQGGYEQYF
NA	NA	TRBV7-9	TRBJ2-7	TGTGCCAGCTCCTCAGAGCGGAGCTCCTACGAGCAGTACTTC	CASSSERSSYEQYF
NA	NA	TRBV6-6	TRBJ1-1	TGTGCCAGCAGTTACCGGGGGCACACTGAAGCTTTCTTT	CASSYRGHTEAFF
NA	NA	TRBV13	TRBJ2-1	TGTGCCAGCAGCAGCTGGACAGTCAGCTCCTACAATGAGCAGTTCTTC	CASSSWTVSSYNEQFF
NA	TRBD1	TRBV7-9	TRBJ2-7	TGTGCCAGCAGCTTAGCGCTGGGGACAGACTACGAGCAGTACTTC	CASSLALGTDYEQYF
NA	NA	TRBV27	TRBJ2-3	TGTGCCAGCAGTTCGCAGGTCTTTATAGTCGGCACAGATACGCAGTATTTT	CASSSQVFIVGTDTQYF
NA	NA	TRBV5-6	TRBJ2-1	TGTGCCAGCAGCTTGGCCCTAGAGGGCGTTGAGCAGTTCTTC	CASSLALEGVEQFF
NA	TRBD2	TRBV9	TRBJ2-7	TGTGCCAGCAGCGTGGGGACTAGTTCACACGAGCAGTACTTC	CASSVGTSSHEQYF
NA	TRBD1	TRBV29-1	TRBJ2-3	TGCAGCGTGTGGGGGACAGCCGAAGAGGGGTCTCACGATACGCAGTATTTT	CSVWGTAEEGSHDTQYF
NA	TRBD1	TRBV9	TRBJ1-1	TGTGCCAGCAGCGTAACCCTTCCGTCGGACAGGGAAGCTTTCTTT	CASSVTLPSDREAFF
few	NA	TRBV15	TRBJ1-1	TGTGCCACCAGCAGAGATCGGGGCGTAGGGACTGAAGCTTTCTTT	CATSRDRGVGTEAFF
NA	TRBD1	TRBV7-7	TRBJ2-7	TGTGCTAGCAGCTCCGGACAGGGGACTTCCTACGAGCAGTACTTC	CASSSGQGTSYEQYF
NA	NA	TRBV6-5	TRBJ2-7	TGTGCCAGCAGTTACTTCCGATTTGCCTACGAGCAGTACTTC	CASSYFRFAYEQYF
NA	NA	TRBV6-6	TRBJ2-7	TGTGCCAGCAGTTACGACTTCGGCTACGAGCAGTACTTC	CASSYDFGYEQYF
NA	NA	TRBV29-1	TRBJ2-3	TGCAGCGTTGACCGGGCGGCAGTCCTCCCAGATACGCAGTATTTT	CSVDRAAVLPDTQYF
NA	NA	TRBV7-8	TRBJ1-2	TGTGCCAGCAGCAGAGACGTCCGGGGGGCGTATGGCTACACCTTC	CASSRDVRGAYGYTF
NA	NA	TRBV28	TRBJ1-5	TGTGCCAGCAGTTTAAGACATAAAGATCAGCCCCAGCATTTT	CASSLRHKDQPQHF
NA	NA	TRBV2	TRBJ2-7	TGTGCCATCGGGGGCGAGGTTCCCACCTACGAGCAGTACTTC	CAIGGEVPTYEQYF
NA	TRBD2	TRBV28	TRBJ2-1	TGTGCCAGCAGTCGCAGACTAGCCGTTTCCTACTACAATGAGCAGTTCTTC	CASSRRLAVSYYNEQFF
once	TRBD1	TRBV6-1	TRBJ1-1	TGTGCCAGCAGTAAAGGGACAGCGAACACTGAAGCTTTCTTT	CASSKGTANTEAFF